These 9 T cell receptor beta chains share one sample of origin, sequenced in a study of T cell changes during pregnancy in multiple sclerosis. The method was immunoSEQ multiplex PCR; TCRdb's version includes in-frame clones alone and lacks a portion of them. The data show about 83,000 clones, about nine tenths seen once. Sequencing used PBMCs, obtained in the first trimester of pregnancy. These receptors were taken from a female donor in good health, serving as a control in a pregnancy study. Some clones in this sample may be carry-over from other donors' samples.

This clone appeared once. The CDR3 coding sequence is TGTGCCAGCAGTTTCCTGGACAGGGAAGAGACCCAGTACTTC. Translated: CASSFLDREETQYF. This chain connects TRBV27 to TRBJ2-5, with 8 bases fitting TRBD1. Trimming at V came to 3 bases and at J to 3 bases, leaving 3 bases not matched to a gene. Germline CDR1 and CDR2: MNHEY and SMNVEV (reference sequence). The CDR3 has 14 amino acids.

This sequence joins TRBV4-2 and TRBJ2-1; D gene ambiguous. Trimming took 1 base from V and 8 from J, leaving 12 bases between them. From germline, CDR1 is LGHNA and CDR2 YNFKEQ. The CDR3 has 14 residues. The CDR3 DNA follows: TGTGCCAGCAGCCAAGCTGACTCCGGGTATGAGCAGTTCTTC. As protein: CASSQADSGYEQFF.

This clone appeared once. The rearrangement joins TRBV28 to TRBJ1-4; perhaps TRBD1 as D (5 bases). CDR3 length equals 13 residues. Germline V gene sequence: CDR1 MDHEN, CDR2 SYDVKM. The V and J ends lost 7 bases and 3 bases respectively, with 9 bases between them. The CDR3 region is CASIGGANEKLFF. In DNA, the CDR3 is TGTGCCAGCATTGGGGGGGCTAATGAAAAACTGTTTTTT.

J is TRBJ1-2 and V is TRBV7-9; D is uncertain. Germline V gene data show CDR1 as SEHNR and CDR2 as FQNEAQ (reference sequence). V gave up 5 bases and J gave up 7 bases, with 17 bases separating them. CDR3 length equals 14 residues. CDR3 in DNA: TGTGCCAGCAGCCCCCCCGGAGGGAGCGGTGGCTACACCTTC. Protein: CASSPPGGSGGYTF. The full variable domain, its missing parts supplied by reference TRBV7-9 and TRBJ1-2, is DTGVSQNPRHKITKRGQNVTFRCDPISEHNRLYWYRQTLGQGPEFLTYFQNEAQLEKSRLLSDRFSAERPKGSFSTLEIQRTEQGDSAMYLCASSPPGGSGGYTFGSGTRLTVV.

The chain is built from TRBV5-4 and TRBJ2-5; a weak D match, TRBD2 (7 bases). The CDR3 contains 13 residues. Trimming pared 5 bases from V and 1 base from J, leaving 9 bases between. From germline, CDR1 is SGHNT and CDR2 YYREEE (reference sequence). The CDR3 nucleotides read TGTGCCAGCAGACGGGGGGCCCAAGAGACCCAGTACTTC. Translated, it gives CASRRGAQETQYF.

The CDR3 DNA sequence: TGTGCCGGGGGACAGGGTCCCTACGAGCAGTACTTC. Its translation: CAGGQGPYEQYF. The chain joins TRBV28 to TRBJ2-7; 9 bases line up with TRBD1. CDR3 length equals 12 residues. The germline CDR1 and CDR2 sequences are MDHEN and SYDVKM. With V trimmed by 11 bases and J by 2 bases, 4 bases remained unmatched.

The rearrangement links TRBV4-1 to TRBJ2-7; D perhaps matches TRBD2 (6 bases). The germline V gene encodes CDR1 MGHRA and CDR2 YSYEKL. The V end was cut by 6 bases, the J end by 4 bases, with 19 bases between. The CDR3 totals 15 residues. The CDR3 DNA reads TGCGCCAGCAGGGCGCCTGTGAGAGGGACTTACGAGCAGTACTTC. Its translation is CASRAPVRGTYEQYF.

This chain joins TRBV7-9 and TRBJ2-2; D gene unclear. Germline V gene lookup returns CDR1 SEHNR and CDR2 FQNEAQ (reference sequence). This CDR3 spans 15 amino acids. Trimming removed 6 bases at V and 6 bases at J, with 17 bases between. The CDR3: CASRRPRLHPGELFF. In nucleotides, the CDR3 is TGTGCCAGCAGACGCCCACGACTCCACCCCGGGGAGCTGTTTTTT. The complete variable domain, with remaining parts taken from reference TRBV7-9 and TRBJ2-2, reads DTGVSQNPRHKITKRGQNVTFRCDPISEHNRLYWYRQTLGQGPEFLTYFQNEAQLEKSRLLSDRFSAERPKGSFSTLEIQRTEQGDSAMYLCASRRPRLHPGELFFGEGSRLTVL.

The chain links TRBV5-1 to TRBJ1-5, with D uncertain. There are 18 residues in the CDR3. CDR1 is SGHRS, CDR2 YFSETQ, per germline. Trimming took 0 bases from V and 0 from J, leaving 16 bases between them. CDR3: CASSLVAGLKYSNQPQHF. The CDR3 DNA is TGCGCCAGCAGCTTGGTCGCTGGCCTGAAATATAGCAATCAGCCCCAGCATTTT.